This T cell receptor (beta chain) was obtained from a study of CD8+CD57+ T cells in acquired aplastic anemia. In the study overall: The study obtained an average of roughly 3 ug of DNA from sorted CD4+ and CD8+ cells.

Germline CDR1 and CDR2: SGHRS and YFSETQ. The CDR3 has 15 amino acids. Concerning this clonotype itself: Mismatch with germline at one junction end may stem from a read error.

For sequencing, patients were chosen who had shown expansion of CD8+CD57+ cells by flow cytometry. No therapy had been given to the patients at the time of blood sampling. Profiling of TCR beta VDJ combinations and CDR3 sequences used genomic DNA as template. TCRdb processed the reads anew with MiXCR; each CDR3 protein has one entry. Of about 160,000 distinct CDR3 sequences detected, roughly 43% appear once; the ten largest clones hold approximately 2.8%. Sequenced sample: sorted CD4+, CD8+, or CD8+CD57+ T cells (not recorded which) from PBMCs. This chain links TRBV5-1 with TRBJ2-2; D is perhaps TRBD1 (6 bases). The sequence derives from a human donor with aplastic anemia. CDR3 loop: CASSGSGASTGELSF. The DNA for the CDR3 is TGCGCCAGCAGCGGGTCAGGGGCTAGCACCGGGGAGCTGTCTTTT.